The TCR beta chain described here comes from a study of T cells in Graves' hyperthyroidism and ophthalmopathy. The CDR3 spans 14 residues. V lost 5 bases and J 6 bases, leaving 16 bases between the germline ends. Germline V CDR1 and CDR2: SGHTA, FQGNSA. What was amplified from RNA transcripts were TCR beta CDR3 regions. Carried out on the TCR CDR3, a first-round RT-PCR used the HTBI primer set. TCRdb re-analysed the multiplex PCR reads in MiXCR, keeping a single row per CDR3 protein. The table lists 500,000 to 600,000 distinct CDR3 sequences, about 45% of them singletons, with about two fifths in the top ten. This clonotype was seen more than once but under ten times.

The clonotype was recovered from an adult woman with Graves' disease, either hyperthyroidism or ophthalmopathy (not recorded which). The specimen was peripheral blood or thyroid tissue (not recorded which). V usage is TRBV7-2 and J usage is TRBJ1-2; D ambiguous. The chain's CDR3 is CASSQGPAQDGYTF. The CDR3 coding sequence is TGTGCCAGCAGCCAAGGACCGGCACAAGATGGCTACACCTTC.